The rows below give T cell receptor beta chains drawn from one sample of a study of blood T cell repertoires in COVID-19. Produced via immunoSEQ multiplex PCR; TCRdb's table is partial and in-frame only. The table includes 200,000 or so clones, roughly 88% detected once. The sample was peripheral blood. The receptor set was obtained from a middle-aged man who had recovered from COVID-19. Each CDR3 is given with its conserved first and last residue. The order of the fields is V gene, clone size, D gene, J gene, CDR3 DNA, CDR3 protein. The D gene is left open where the match is weak. The size field is filled for only some rows; it gives once, few, many or a size class.

TRBV29-1	-	TRBD1	TRBJ2-7	TGCAGCGTTGAGGGGACAGGGAACGAGCAGTACTTC	CSVEGTGNEQYF
TRBV11-2	once	-	TRBJ2-7	TGTGCCAGCAGCTTAGAGTCTTGGGGGGTCGAGCAGTACTTC	CASSLESWGVEQYF
TRBV3-1/TRBV3-2	-	-	TRBJ1-3	TGTGCCAGCAGCCAAGAACCGGGGAGCGCTGGAAACACCATATATTTT	CASSQEPGSAGNTIYF
TRBV4-1	few	-	TRBJ1-2	TGCGCCAGCAGCCAAGTCGGGGGGTATGGCTACACCTTC	CASSQVGGYGYTF
TRBV5-4	-	-	TRBJ2-7	TGTGCCAGCAGGGCGGGGGGACAGGGCGTCTACGAGCAGTACTTC	CASRAGGQGVYEQYF
TRBV10-3	-	TRBD2	TRBJ2-4	TGTGCCATCAGAGAAGAGCGGGAGGGAAAAAACATTCAGTACTTC	CAIREEREGKNIQYF
TRBV4-1	once	-	TRBJ1-1	TGCGCCAGCAGCCAAGAACCAGGGGTGAGCACTGAAGCTTTCTTT	CASSQEPGVSTEAFF
TRBV4-1	-	-	TRBJ2-3	TGCGCCAGCAGCCCCTACGACCGGGAGAGCACAGATACGCAGTATTTT	CASSPYDRESTDTQYF
TRBV19	-	TRBD1	TRBJ1-1	TGTGCCAGTAGCATGGACAGGGGCGGGTTGCACACTGAAGCTTTCTTT	CASSMDRGGLHTEAFF
TRBV2	-	-	TRBJ1-5	TGTGCCAGCAACCCGACAGGCCACGTAGGGCAGCCCCAGCATTTT	CASNPTGHVGQPQHF
TRBV19	-	-	TRBJ1-6	TGTGCCAGTAGTATAGAGGGCAATTCCTATAATTCACCCCTCCACTTT	CASSIEGNSYNSPLHF
TRBV4-3	-	-	TRBJ1-4	TGCGCCAGCAGCCAAGATGCAGGGCTAGAAAAACTGTTTTTT	CASSQDAGLEKLFF
TRBV4-1	few	TRBD1	TRBJ1-4	TGCGCCAGCAGCCGCGGACAGGGGATTGAAAAACTGTTTTTT	CASSRGQGIEKLFF
TRBV4-1	-	-	TRBJ1-1	TGCGCCAGCAGCCAAGAGGGTCAGGGTGGTGAAGCTTTCTTT	CASSQEGQGGEAFF
TRBV4-3	-	-	TRBJ1-5	TGCGCCAGCAGCCAAGAGGCGGGTAGTAGCAATCAGCCCCAGCATTTT	CASSQEAGSSNQPQHF
TRBV30	once	-	TRBJ1-1	TGTGCCTGGAGTTCCGGAGGTATCCTGGGGAACACTGAAGCTTTCTTT	CAWSSGGILGNTEAFF
TRBV18	few	TRBD1	TRBJ1-4	TGTGCCAGCTCACCAGACCAGGGGGCGCGAAGTGAAAAACTGTTTTTT	CASSPDQGARSEKLFF
TRBV5-1	-	TRBD2	TRBJ2-7	TGCGCCAGCAGCCCCAATCCTAGCGGGACAAACTGGGAGCAGTACTTC	CASSPNPSGTNWEQYF
TRBV6-2/TRBV6-3	-	TRBD1	TRBJ1-2	TGTGCCAGCAGCTCCAGGGGGTCGGTTGGCTACACCTTC	CASSSRGSVGYTF
TRBV7-6	once	-	TRBJ1-5	TGTGCCAGCAGCTTAGGGAGGGATCAGCCCCAGCATTTT	CASSLGRDQPQHF
TRBV3-1/TRBV3-2	-	TRBD2	TRBJ2-1	TGTGCCAGCAGCCGAATAGCGGGGAATGAGCAGTTCTTC	CASSRIAGNEQFF
TRBV12-3/TRBV12-4	-	-	TRBJ2-1	TGTGCCAGCAGTTGGGGCCCCAATGAGCAGTTCTTC	CASSWGPNEQFF
TRBV6-6	-	TRBD2	TRBJ2-1	TGTGCCAGCAGTTACTACCGCGGGGGGGCCAGCAATGAGCAGTTCTTC	CASSYYRGGASNEQFF
TRBV12-3/TRBV12-4	-	-	TRBJ2-7	TGTGCCAGCAGTTTGGGCAGCTCCTACGAGCAGTACTTC	CASSLGSSYEQYF
TRBV6-5	-	-	TRBJ1-6	TGTGCCAGCAGTTACCACAGTTCACCCCTCCACTTT	CASSYHSSPLHF
TRBV28	-	-	TRBJ1-2	TGTGCCAGCAGTTATGGGACACTTGGCTACACCTTC	CASSYGTLGYTF
TRBV9	-	TRBD2	TRBJ2-7	TGTGCCAGCAGCGTGGAACTAGCGGGGGCTTCCTACGAGCAGTACTTC	CASSVELAGASYEQYF
TRBV6-5	-	-	TRBJ2-2	TGTGCCAGCAGCGGTACAGGGTTGACCGGGGAGCTGTTTTTT	CASSGTGLTGELFF
TRBV10-3	-	TRBD1	TRBJ1-1	TGTGCCATCAGTAACACAGGGGCGGGAACTGAAGCTTTCTTT	CAISNTGAGTEAFF
TRBV12-5	-	-	TRBJ2-2	TGTGCTAGTGGTCTTGTGACAGCGAACACCGGGGAGCTGTTTTTT	CASGLVTANTGELFF
TRBV4-3	-	-	TRBJ2-7	TGCGCCAGCAGCCAAGATCTCGGGGTTTCAGGACAGCGGGGGCAGTACTTC	CASSQDLGVSGQRGQYF
TRBV30	-	-	TRBJ1-2	TGTGCCTGGAGTGTACAGTTTTATGGCTACACCTTC	CAWSVQFYGYTF
TRBV9	-	TRBD2	TRBJ2-3	TGTGCCAGCAGCGCCTTAGCGGGGACTCGAACAGATACGCAGTATTTT	CASSALAGTRTDTQYF
TRBV30	-	TRBD1	TRBJ2-1	TGTGCCTGCCGGGACAGGTCCCACAATGAGCAGTTCTTC	CACRDRSHNEQFF
TRBV27	many	-	TRBJ1-1	TGTGCCAGCAGTTTTGCCGGGGGGCAGGTATACACTGAAGCTTTCTTT	CASSFAGGQVYTEAFF
TRBV19	-	-	TRBJ2-3	TGTGCCAGTAGTATGTGGCCCATTCAGTATTTT	CASSMWPIQYF
TRBV5-4	-	TRBD1	TRBJ1-2	TGTGCCAGCAGCGCACCCGTCCCCCAGGGGGCGCATACCTATGGCTACACCTTC	CASSAPVPQGAHTYGYTF